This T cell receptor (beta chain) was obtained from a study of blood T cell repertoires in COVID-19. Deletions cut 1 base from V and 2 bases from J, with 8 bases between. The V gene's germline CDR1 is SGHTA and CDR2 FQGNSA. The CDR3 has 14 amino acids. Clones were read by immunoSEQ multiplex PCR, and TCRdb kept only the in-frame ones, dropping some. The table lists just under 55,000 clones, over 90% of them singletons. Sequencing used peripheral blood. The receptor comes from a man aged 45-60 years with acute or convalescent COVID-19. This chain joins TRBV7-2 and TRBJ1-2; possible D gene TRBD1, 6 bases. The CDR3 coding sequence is TGTGCCAGCAGCTTAGGGACAGCAAACTATGGCTACACCTTC. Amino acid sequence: CASSLGTANYGYTF. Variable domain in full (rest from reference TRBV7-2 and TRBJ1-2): GAGVSQSPSNKVTEKGKDVELRCDPISGHTALYWYRQSLGQGLEFLIYFQGNSAPDKSGLPSDRFSAERTGGSVSTLTIQRTQQEDSAVYLCASSLGTANYGYTFGSGTRLTVV.